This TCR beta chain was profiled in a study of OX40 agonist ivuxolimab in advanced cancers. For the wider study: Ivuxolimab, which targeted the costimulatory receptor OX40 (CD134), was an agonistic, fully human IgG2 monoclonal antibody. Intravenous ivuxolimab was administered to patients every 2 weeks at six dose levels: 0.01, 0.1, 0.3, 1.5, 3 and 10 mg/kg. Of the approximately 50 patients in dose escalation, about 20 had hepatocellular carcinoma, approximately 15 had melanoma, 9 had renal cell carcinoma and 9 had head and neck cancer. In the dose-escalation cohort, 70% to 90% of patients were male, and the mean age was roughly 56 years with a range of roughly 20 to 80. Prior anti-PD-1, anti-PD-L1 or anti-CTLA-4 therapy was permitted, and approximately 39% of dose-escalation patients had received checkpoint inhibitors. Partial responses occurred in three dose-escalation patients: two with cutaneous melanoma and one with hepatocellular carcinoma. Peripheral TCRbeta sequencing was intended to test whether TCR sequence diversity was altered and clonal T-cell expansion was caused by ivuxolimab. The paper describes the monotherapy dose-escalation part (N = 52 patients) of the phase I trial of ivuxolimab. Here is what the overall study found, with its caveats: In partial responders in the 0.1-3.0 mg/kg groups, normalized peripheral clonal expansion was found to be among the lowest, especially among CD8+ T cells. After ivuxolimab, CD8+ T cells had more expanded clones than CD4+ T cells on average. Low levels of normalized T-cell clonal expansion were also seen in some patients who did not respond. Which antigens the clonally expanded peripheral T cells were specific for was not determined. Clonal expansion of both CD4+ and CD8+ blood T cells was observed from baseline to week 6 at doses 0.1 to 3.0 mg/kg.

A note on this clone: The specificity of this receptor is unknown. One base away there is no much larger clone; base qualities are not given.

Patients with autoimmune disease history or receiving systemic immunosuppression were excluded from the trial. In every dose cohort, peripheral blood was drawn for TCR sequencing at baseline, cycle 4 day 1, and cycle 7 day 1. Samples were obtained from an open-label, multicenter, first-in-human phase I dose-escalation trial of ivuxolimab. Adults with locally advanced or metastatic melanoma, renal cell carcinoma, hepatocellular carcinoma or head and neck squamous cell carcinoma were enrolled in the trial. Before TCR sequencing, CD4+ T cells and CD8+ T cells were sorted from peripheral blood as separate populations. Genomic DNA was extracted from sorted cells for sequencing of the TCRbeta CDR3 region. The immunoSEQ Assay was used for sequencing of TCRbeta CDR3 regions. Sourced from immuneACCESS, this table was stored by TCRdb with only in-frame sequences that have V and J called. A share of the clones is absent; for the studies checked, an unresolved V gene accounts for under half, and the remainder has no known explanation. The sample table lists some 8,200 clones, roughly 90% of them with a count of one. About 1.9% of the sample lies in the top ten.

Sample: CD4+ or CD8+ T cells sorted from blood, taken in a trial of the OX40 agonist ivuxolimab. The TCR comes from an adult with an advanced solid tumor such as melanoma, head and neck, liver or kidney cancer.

The sequenced DNA: TGTGCCAGCAGTCACTTAGCGGGAGCGGATCGAATGGAGTTCTTC. Its protein product is CASSHLAGADRMEFF. The chain links TRBV6-6 with TRBJ2-1, with 9 bases in between that match TRBD2. The CDR3 starts with the cysteine, ends with the phenylalanine, and has 15 residues. Only the CDR3 region is kept as DNA, spanning 45 bases read in frame from base 1. The germline V gene (reference sequence) gives CDR1 as MNHNY and CDR2 as SVGAGI. V is trimmed back by 5 bases and J by 14 bases, and the junction contains 16 bases that no gene match accounts for.